A single sample gave rise to the 9 T cell receptor beta chains below, sequenced in a study of CD8 T cells in Susac syndrome. Random hexamers primed reverse transcription of about 0.5 to 1 ug RNA. TCRdb fed the immunoSEQ multiplex PCR reads into MiXCR, producing one record per CDR3 protein. The sample consists of 200,000 to 250,000 distinct CDR3 sequences, more than 85% of them appearing once. Sequenced material: CD8+ T cells from PBMCs. These receptors originate from a human donor with multiple sclerosis.

V gene TRBV27 combines with J gene TRBJ2-1, with TRBD1 identical over 9 bases. Germline V gene sequence: CDR1 MNHEY, CDR2 SMNVEV (reference sequence). Trimming removed 3 bases from V and 4 bases from J; junction bases left unmatched: 4. The CDR3 has 15 amino acids. The CDR3: CASSLGTGPYNEQFF. In DNA form, the CDR3 reads TGTGCCAGCAGTTTGGGGACAGGGCCGTACAATGAGCAGTTCTTC.

This chain connects TRBV20-1 to TRBJ2-5; 10 nucleotides match TRBD2. Per the germline V gene, CDR1 is DFQATT and CDR2 is SNEGSKA (reference sequence). This CDR3 is built from 14 residues. V gave up 3 bases and J gave up 4 bases; unmatched junction bases: 5. In nucleotides, the CDR3 is TGCAGTGCTAGTCCTAGCGGGGGATTAGAGACCCAGTACTTC. Its protein product is CSASPSGGLETQYF.

V gene TRBV7-9 combines with J gene TRBJ2-1; TRBD1 matches 9 bases. This CDR3 contains 18 residues. CDR1 and CDR2 (germline): SEHNR, FQNEAQ (reference sequence). Unmatched junction bases numbered 17, after V lost 3 bases and J lost 8 bases. CDR3 sequence: CASSFQVTGQGGFHEQFF. As DNA, the CDR3 is TGTGCCAGCAGCTTCCAGGTGACGGGACAGGGTGGGTTCCATGAGCAGTTCTTC.

The rearrangement links TRBV9 to TRBJ2-7, with 7 bases matching TRBD1. J lost 4 bases, V lost 0 bases, and 4 bases had no gene match. Germline lookup yields CDR1 SGDLS and CDR2 YYNGEE. The CDR3 consists of 14 residues. This CDR3 is CASSVGTGVYEQYF. CDR3 nucleotides: TGTGCCAGCAGCGTAGGCACAGGGGTGTACGAGCAGTACTTC.

The V call is TRBV5-6, the J call TRBJ1-5; D call uncertain. This CDR3 spans 14 amino acids. Germline loops: CDR1 SGHDT, CDR2 YYEEEE. V lost 0 bases and J lost 1, with 5 bases in between. CDR3 in amino acids: CASSLVFSNQPQHF. The CDR3 coding sequence is TGTGCCAGCAGCTTGGTTTTCAGCAATCAGCCCCAGCATTTT.

The chain has TRBV2 and TRBJ2-4; D assignment may be TRBD1 or TRBD2 (5 bases each). This CDR3 is 13 amino acids long. The V end was cut by 9 bases, the J end by 1 base, with 10 bases between. From germline, CDR1 is SNHLY and CDR2 FYNNEI. CDR3 region: CASLEGAKNIQYF. The DNA of the CDR3 is TGTGCCAGTCTTGAGGGGGCCAAAAACATTCAGTACTTC.

The rearrangement links TRBV27 to TRBJ2-3; 9 nucleotides align to TRBD2. V trimming: 4 bases; J trimming: 3 bases; junction bases outside the gene matches: 17. This CDR3 comprises 19 residues. Per the germline V gene, CDR1 is MNHEY and CDR2 is SMNVEV (reference sequence). This CDR3 reads CASSSLQVVGLAGTDTQYF. CDR3 nucleotide sequence: TGTGCCAGCAGTTCCCTTCAGGTGGTAGGGCTAGCGGGAACAGATACGCAGTATTTT.

V gene TRBV7-9 combines with J gene TRBJ2-7, with D tentatively TRBD2 (5 bases). The CDR3 has 16 residues. The germline CDR1 and CDR2 sequences are SEHNR and FQNEAQ (reference sequence). Trimming took off 1 base at V and 3 bases at J, with 16 bases between the two ends. The DNA of the CDR3 is TGTGCCAGCAGCTTAGAAGTCCGGACTGAACTCTACGAGCAGTACTTC. Protein sequence: CASSLEVRTELYEQYF.

This clonotype was recorded only once. The chain employs TRBV5-4 and TRBJ2-6; D may be TRBD1 (5 bases). Deletions cut 4 bases from V and 0 bases from J, with 8 bases between. CDR1 SGHNT and CDR2 YYREEE come from the germline V gene (reference sequence). The CDR3 length is 15 residues. The CDR3 region has the DNA TGTGCCAGCAGCATCGACAGCTCTGGGGCCAACGTCCTGACTTTC. This gives the protein CASSIDSSGANVLTF.